These 18 T cell receptor beta chains were sequenced from one sample in a study of T cell changes during pregnancy in multiple sclerosis. The assay was immunoSEQ multiplex PCR, and TCRdb's table has in-frame clones only and misses some. The data hold about 36,000 clones, with roughly 89% observed a single time. The sample consisted of CD4+ T cells from peripheral blood mononuclear cells, taken in the second trimester of pregnancy. Receptors originate from a female donor in good health, enrolled as a control in a pregnancy study.

The V gene is TRBV6-1, the J gene TRBJ2-1; maybe TRBD1 (6 bases). V was pared by 3 bases and J by 4 bases, with 13 bases between. Germline CDR1 and CDR2: MNHNS and SASEGT. This CDR3 spans 15 amino acids. As DNA, the CDR3 is TGTGCCAGCAGTGAGGCGGACAGACAATACAATGAGCAGTTCTTC. The encoded protein is CASSEADRQYNEQFF.

The V and J genes are TRBV4-1 and TRBJ2-5; 11 positions match TRBD1. The CDR3 consists of 19 residues. From germline, CDR1 is MGHRA and CDR2 YSYEKL. V lost 3 bases and J lost 2; bases outside the gene matches: 14. The CDR3 loop is CASSHVGQGARAVQETQYF. The DNA for the CDR3 is TGCGCCAGCAGCCACGTCGGACAGGGGGCGCGAGCTGTACAAGAGACCCAGTACTTC.

The rearrangement uses TRBV6-1 and TRBJ1-2; 9 bases agree with TRBD1. Per germline, CDR1 MNHNS and CDR2 SASEGT. V was pared by 5 bases and J by 5 bases, with 6 bases of the junction left unmatched. The CDR3 is 14 amino acids. Here the CDR3 reads CASSRGQGTYGYTF. The CDR3 DNA follows: TGTGCCAGCAGTCGGGGACAGGGAACTTATGGCTACACCTTC.

The V call is TRBV5-1, the J call TRBJ1-4, with D uncertain. Germline loops: CDR1 SGHRS, CDR2 YFSETQ. Deletions cut 0 bases from V and 5 bases from J, with 11 bases between. This CDR3 spans 15 amino acids. Here the CDR3 reads CASSLAVGLNEKLFF. DNA for the CDR3: TGCGCCAGCAGCTTGGCCGTGGGCTTAAATGAAAAACTGTTTTTT.

The chain recombines TRBV10-2 with TRBJ2-5, with 12 bases identical to TRBD2. The length of the CDR3 is 13 residues. Germline CDR1 reads WSHSY; CDR2 reads SAAADI. V lost 9 bases and J lost 4; bases outside the gene matches: 3. CDR3 in amino acids: CASTLAGGETQYF. The CDR3 region has the DNA TGCGCCAGTACACTAGCGGGGGGAGAGACCCAGTACTTC.

This sequence joins TRBV5-1 and TRBJ1-1; D remains unclear. Germline V gene data show CDR1 as SGHRS and CDR2 as YFSETQ. V dropped 5 bases and J dropped 3 bases, with 14 bases sitting between them. CDR3 size: 14 residues. The CDR3: CASRSPGSDTEAFF. For the CDR3, the DNA is TGCGCCAGCAGATCCCCGGGATCCGACACTGAAGCTTTCTTT.

The V call is TRBV28, the J call TRBJ2-3; TRBD2 matches at 9 bases. Germline lookup yields CDR1 MDHEN and CDR2 SYDVKM. This CDR3 has 16 amino acids. Germline trimming cut 7 bases from V and 3 bases from J; bases unmatched to any gene: 11. The CDR3 region is CASTSGIAGETDTQYF. The CDR3 nucleotides are TGTGCCAGCACTAGCGGGATAGCGGGAGAAACAGATACGCAGTATTTT.

Concerning this clone itself: Other DNA sequences of this sample code for an identical CDR3. This sequence joins TRBV6-1 and TRBJ2-3; a possible D gene is TRBD2 (5 bases). This CDR3 has 14 amino acids. Trimming cost V 5 bases and J 4 bases, with 13 bases left between them. Germline CDR1 and CDR2: MNHNS and SASEGT. Here the CDR3 DNA reads TGTGCCAGCAGTCTACTAGTATCCCCAGATACGCAGTATTTT. Its translation: CASSLLVSPDTQYF.

The J gene is TRBJ1-4, the V gene TRBV5-5; D might be TRBD1 (5 bases). The V end was cut by 0 bases, the J end by 2 bases, with 11 bases between. The CDR3 contains 16 residues. Germline CDR1 and CDR2: SGHKS and YYEKEE (reference sequence). In DNA form, the CDR3 reads TGTGCCAGCAGCTTGGCTGGGGGGTCTACTAATGAAAAACTGTTTTTT. The encoded protein is CASSLAGGSTNEKLFF.

The chain combines TRBV5-4 with TRBJ1-1, with 7 bases that match TRBD1. After removal of 3 bases from V and 3 bases from J, the junction contained 11 bases not matched to a gene. CDR1 and CDR2 (germline): SGHNT, YYREEE (reference sequence). The CDR3 consists of 16 residues. The CDR3 sequence: CASSSGSQGRDTEAFF. The CDR3, as DNA: TGTGCCAGCAGCTCCGGATCACAGGGGCGCGACACTGAAGCTTTCTTT.

This chain joins TRBV28 and TRBJ1-4; 8 positions match TRBD1. The CDR3 has 14 residues. Germline V gives CDR1 MDHEN, CDR2 SYDVKM. Losses at the gene ends were 3 bases for V and 7 bases for J; bases not matched to a gene: 4. The CDR3 loop reads CASSFLDRAEKLFF. The CDR3 DNA follows: TGTGCCAGCAGTTTCTTGGACAGGGCTGAAAAACTGTTTTTT.

The chain employs TRBV4-2 and TRBJ1-1; 8 bases align to TRBD1. Germline V gene sequence: CDR1 LGHNA, CDR2 YNFKEQ. Losses at the gene ends were 4 bases for V and 1 base for J; bases not matched to a gene: 8. The CDR3 loop spans 16 amino acids. This CDR3 is CASSRSTGVGNTEAFF. Written as DNA, the CDR3 is TGTGCCAGCAGCCGATCGACAGGGGTAGGGAACACTGAAGCTTTCTTT.

The chain is built from TRBV28 and TRBJ2-5; no clear D. V was cut by 3 bases and J by 1 base, with 9 bases left in between. The CDR3 covers 14 residues. Germline V lookup: CDR1 MDHEN, CDR2 SYDVKM. DNA for the CDR3: TGTGCCAGCAGTTTGTCGGTTTCCCAAGAGACCCAGTACTTC. Amino acid sequence: CASSLSVSQETQYF.

This rearrangement joins TRBV7-9 to TRBJ1-1, with D maybe TRBD1 (5 bases). The CDR3 runs 13 residues. Trimming pared 5 bases from V and 1 base from J, leaving 8 bases between. CDR1 SEHNR and CDR2 FQNEAQ come from the germline V gene (reference sequence). CDR3 DNA: TGTGCCAGCAGCCGCGGGACGAACACTGAAGCTTTCTTT. Residues: CASSRGTNTEAFF.

This sequence joins TRBV4-1 and TRBJ1-2, with TRBD1 matching 9 bases. V was pared by 1 base and J by 6 bases, with 24 bases of the junction left unmatched. The CDR3 runs to 21 residues. Per germline, CDR1 MGHRA and CDR2 YSYEKL. This CDR3 reads CASSQGEVIGTGHTPRHGYTF. CDR3 nucleotides: TGCGCCAGCAGCCAAGGTGAGGTGATTGGGACAGGGCACACTCCCCGGCATGGCTACACCTTC.

V and J are TRBV28 and TRBJ2-1; possible D gene TRBD1, 5 bases. Germline V gene data show CDR1 as MDHEN and CDR2 as SYDVKM. This CDR3 comprises 15 residues. The V and J ends lost 4 bases and 0 bases respectively, with 10 bases between them. The CDR3 bases are TGTGCCAGCAGTTCACAGGTCCACTCCTACAATGAGCAGTTCTTC. The encoded protein is CASSSQVHSYNEQFF.

The rearrangement links TRBV27 to TRBJ2-2; tentatively, D is TRBD1 (5 bases). CDR1 is MNHEY and CDR2 is SMNVEV in the germline V gene (reference sequence). The CDR3 contains 15 residues. V was pared by 2 bases and J by 0 bases, with 7 bases between. CDR3 nucleotides: TGTGCCAGCAGTTTAGCAGGGACGAACACCGGGGAGCTGTTTTTT. It codes for CASSLAGTNTGELFF.

The genes are TRBV11-2 and TRBJ1-2, with 9 bases matching TRBD1. J lost 2 bases, V lost 5 bases, and 3 bases had no gene match. Germline CDR1 reads SGHAT; CDR2 reads FQNNGV. CDR3 size: 14 residues. The CDR3 loop reads CASSTTGGNYGYTF. CDR3 DNA sequence: TGTGCCAGCAGCACGACAGGGGGAAACTATGGCTACACCTTC.